This T cell receptor beta chain was sequenced in a study of blood T cell repertoires in COVID-19. Across the whole study: The origin of the acute and convalescent COVID-19 samples was the United States, Italy and Spain.

Per the study methods: Quantification of nucleated cells was approximated via reference gene primer amplification. Profiled with immunoSEQ multiplex PCR; TCRdb holds only in-frame clones, not every one. Clone size and the V and J calls come from that table; the DNA yielded D and trimming. The sample shows around 300,000 clones, more than 80% of them seen only once. V lost 1 base and J lost 1; bases outside the gene matches: 8. Germline-derived CDR1 and CDR2 are SGHAT and FQNNGV. This CDR3 is built from 17 residues. Sequenced sample: peripheral blood. The sequence derives from a woman aged 45-65 years with COVID-19, enrolled during active disease. This chain links TRBV11-2 with TRBJ2-3; TRBD2 agrees at 7 bases. CDR3 DNA: TGTGCCAGCAGCTTAGTTAGTACTAGCGCCCGCACAGATACGCAGTATTTT. Amino acids: CASSLVSTSARTDTQYF.